These 13 T cell receptor beta chains were sequenced from one sample in a study of T cells in Graves' hyperthyroidism and ophthalmopathy. TCR beta CDR3 sequences were amplified from RNA transcripts. HTBI primers were employed in a first-round RT-PCR of the TCR CDR3. TCRdb reanalysed the multiplex PCR reads using MiXCR and keeps one entry per CDR3 protein. This sample has approximately 600,000 distinct CDR3 sequences, with 15% to 20% found just once. Sequencing was performed on blood. The receptors stem from a woman under 40 with Graves' hyperthyroidism.

This clonotype was picked up many times. The J gene is TRBJ1-2, the V gene TRBV6-1, with TRBD1 matching over 8 bases. The CDR3 extends over 14 amino acids. V trimming: 5 bases; J trimming: 2 bases; junction bases outside the gene matches: 4. Germline V gene lookup returns CDR1 MNHNS and CDR2 SASEGT. The CDR3 reads CASSTTGANYGYTF. The CDR3 DNA is TGTGCCAGCAGTACGACAGGGGCCAACTATGGCTACACCTTC.

In its sample, this clonotype was seen many times. The chain joins TRBV12-3 or TRBV12-4 to TRBJ2-7, with 9 bases lining up with TRBD1. CDR3 size: 18 residues. Trimming removed 3 bases from V and 4 bases from J; junction bases left unmatched: 16. This chain's CDR3 is CASSLASYSGQGAYEQYF. The CDR3 nucleotides read TGTGCCAGCAGTTTGGCTTCCTACTCGGGACAGGGTGCGTACGAGCAGTACTTC.

This clonotype was counted only a few times. The rearrangement links TRBV11-3 to TRBJ2-1, with D uncertain. The CDR3 is made up of 13 amino acids. V gave up 2 bases and J gave up 9 bases, with 11 bases separating them. Germline V gene sequence: CDR1 SGHNT, CDR2 YENEEA. CDR3 in amino acids: CASSLTQLGEQFF. CDR3 DNA: TGTGCCAGCAGCTTAACCCAGTTGGGTGAGCAGTTCTTC.

V usage is TRBV4-1 and J usage is TRBJ2-1; 10 bases agree with TRBD2. The CDR3 extends over 16 amino acids. V was clipped by 4 bases and J by 5 bases; unmatched bases: 8. CDR1 and CDR2 (germline): MGHRA, YSYEKL. CDR3 sequence reads: CASSPPRTSGHNEQFF. CDR3 nucleotides: TGCGCCAGCAGCCCTCCACGGACTAGCGGACACAATGAGCAGTTCTTC.

This rearrangement joins TRBV5-4 to TRBJ1-1; D perhaps matches TRBD1 (5 bases). The CDR3 runs to 14 residues. The ends were cut back, 2 bases at V and 3 bases at J, with 11 bases in the middle. Per germline, CDR1 SGHNT and CDR2 YYREEE (reference sequence). The CDR3 region has the DNA TGTGCCAGCAGCTTCCGGGGGGGGGACACTGAAGCTTTCTTT. It translates to CASSFRGGDTEAFF.

V gene TRBV28 combines with J gene TRBJ2-7; 14 nucleotides line up with TRBD2. V lost 4 bases to trimming and J lost 1 base; unmatched junction nucleotides: 15. Germline V CDR1 and CDR2: MDHEN, SYDVKM. The CDR3 spans 20 residues. The CDR3 region has the DNA TGTGCCAGCAGTTCGGGACTAGCGGGAGAGGAAGCGGGATGGTCCTACGAGCAGTACTTC. Its protein is CASSSGLAGEEAGWSYEQYF. Using reference TRBV28 and TRBJ2-7 for the parts outside the CDR3, the full variable domain is DVKVTQSSRYLVKRTGEKVFLECVQDMDHENMFWYRQDPGLGLRLIYFSYDVKMKEKGDIPEGYSVSREKKERFSLILESASTNQTSMYLCASSSGLAGEEAGWSYEQYFGPGTRLTVT.

The V call is TRBV12-3 or TRBV12-4, the J call TRBJ1-1; unclear D gene. With 6 bases removed from V and 4 bases from J, the gap between germline ends came to 21 bases. CDR3 length equals 16 residues. This chain's CDR3 is CASSLGPSRVGTEAFF. CDR3 DNA sequence: TGTGCCAGCAGCCTAGGACCGTCTCGGGTCGGCACTGAAGCTTTCTTT.

This clonotype was counted many times. This chain connects TRBV28 to TRBJ1-4, with TRBD1 as a possible D gene (6 bases). CDR3 length: 15 amino acids. Germline lookup yields CDR1 MDHEN and CDR2 SYDVKM. Between the trimmed V and J ends, which lost 10 bases and 6 bases, there was a span of 21 bases. The CDR3 sequence is CATEGRPGGHEKLFF. Written as DNA, the CDR3 is TGTGCCACCGAGGGGCGCCCGGGGGGGCATGAAAAACTGTTTTTT.

This clonotype was detected ten times or more. The chain uses TRBV29-1 and TRBJ1-2; 7 bases are a match to TRBD1. This CDR3 region has 11 residues. V shed 5 bases, J shed 8 bases, and the junction held 5 bases outside the gene matches. CDR1 SQVTM and CDR2 ANQGSEA come from the germline V gene. The CDR3: CSVPGGRGYTF. The CDR3 DNA reads TGCAGCGTTCCAGGGGGAAGGGGCTACACCTTC.

This clonotype showed up many times. The chain carries TRBV20-1 and TRBJ2-7, with 11 bases aligning to TRBD2. CDR3 size: 15 residues. Germline values: CDR1 DFQATT, CDR2 SNEGSKA (reference sequence). The ends lost 2 bases at V and 0 bases at J; junction bases unmatched: 3. For the CDR3, the DNA is TGCAGTGCTAGACGACTAGCGGGAAGCTCCTACGAGCAGTACTTC. This translates into CSARRLAGSSYEQYF.

This clonotype was detected ten times or more. The chain uses TRBV29-1 and TRBJ2-1, with D unresolved. The ends were cut back, 4 bases at V and 5 bases at J, with 3 bases in the middle. The CDR3 spans 10 residues. CDR1 SQVTM and CDR2 ANQGSEA come from the germline V gene. CDR3 amino acids: CSVAHNEQFF. The CDR3 nucleotides read TGCAGCGTTGCACACAATGAGCAGTTCTTC.

This clonotype was seen a few times. The chain is built from TRBV7-2 and TRBJ2-2, with unresolved D. V lost 0 bases, J lost 3 bases, and 2 bases lay in between. This CDR3 has 13 residues. Germline V gene sequence: CDR1 SGHTA, CDR2 FQGNSA. In DNA form, the CDR3 reads TGTGCCAGCAGCTTAGCGTACACCGGGGAGCTGTTTTTT. Translated: CASSLAYTGELFF.

The table lists this clonotype with many counts. This chain links TRBV2 with TRBJ2-1; D remains ambiguous. CDR3 size: 14 residues. Germline V gene data show CDR1 as SNHLY and CDR2 as FYNNEI. V was pared by 6 bases and J by 9 bases, with 18 bases between. CDR3 protein: CASRRDSRWGEQFF. The CDR3 nucleotides are TGTGCCAGCAGGAGAGATTCCCGGTGGGGTGAGCAGTTCTTC.